This T cell receptor beta chain comes out of a study of T cell responses to AZD1222 COVID-19 vaccine. Study results and limitations: Donors, mostly white British, included more females; clonal diversity was possibly underestimated. No day 14 peak samples; only post-peak repertoires were characterized. CD4 TCRs associated with vaccination spanned spike, dominating at 160-218 and 743-854. Rises in breadth and depth of Spike-specific TCRs came after two AZD1222 doses.

The V gene's germline CDR1 is SEHNR and CDR2 FQNEAQ (reference sequence). Trimming removed 2 bases at V and 2 bases at J, with 10 bases between. The CDR3 has 15 amino acids. Generated by immunoSEQ multiplex PCR, the TCRdb table keeps only in-frame clones and is missing some. The sample contains under 85,000 clones, 90% of which appear only once. Remarks on this clone: Its antigen remains unknown.

The TCR originated in an adult who received the AZD1222 COVID-19 vaccine. The input for sequencing was peripheral blood, taken 28 days after the second AZD1222 dose. The J gene is TRBJ1-3, the V gene TRBV7-9; TRBD1 might be the D (6 bases). CDR3 nucleotide sequence: TGTGCCAGCAGCTTAACCCCAGGGGCTGGAAACACCATATATTTT. Protein sequence: CASSLTPGAGNTIYF.